This is a list of T cell receptor beta chains from one sample in a study of cytomegalovirus exposure and HLA in healthy donors. The method was immunoSEQ multiplex PCR; TCRdb's version includes in-frame clones alone and lacks a portion of them. The sample carries more than 150,000 clones, 84% recorded once. The specimen was PBMCs. The receptors originated from a boy younger than 10 in good health and CMV-seronegative. The CDR3 runs from the conserved cysteine through the conserved F or W. A D gene is named only where the DNA matches it firmly. Rows may omit the clone size; those that give it use once, few, many or a size class.

clone_size	j_call	v_call	d_call	cdr3_nt	cdr3_aa
.	TRBJ2-1	TRBV30	.	TGTGCCTGGAGTGGGGGTAGGGGTGAGGAGCAGTTCTTC	CAWSGGRGEEQFF
.	TRBJ2-3	TRBV7-3	TRBD2	TGTGCCAGCAGCATCTTAGCGGGAGGCACAGATACGCAGTATTTT	CASSILAGGTDTQYF
.	TRBJ2-5	TRBV29-1	.	TGCAGCGTCGCCCCGGGCGGTTGGGGCGAGACCCAGTACTTC	CSVAPGGWGETQYF
.	TRBJ2-3	TRBV10-1	TRBD2	TGCGCCAGCAGTGAGTCGGGCCTAGCGGGTACAGATACGCAGTATTTT	CASSESGLAGTDTQYF
.	TRBJ2-3	TRBV2	TRBD2	TGTGCCAGCTCAGGACTAGCGGAGTGGGATACGCAGTATTTT	CASSGLAEWDTQYF
.	TRBJ1-1	TRBV4-1	.	TGCGCCAGCAGCCAAGATTGGGGAGGGGATCAAGCTTTCTTT	CASSQDWGGDQAFF
.	TRBJ1-1	TRBV5-4	.	TGTGCCAGCAGCCCCAGGGTATCGAACACTGAAGCTTTCTTT	CASSPRVSNTEAFF
.	TRBJ2-2	TRBV30	.	TGTGCCTGGAGTGTGACGGGCACCGGGGAGCTGTTTTTT	CAWSVTGTGELFF
once	TRBJ2-7	TRBV13	TRBD1	TGTGCCAGCAGCTTCGAGGACAGGGGCGGCGAGCAGTACTTC	CASSFEDRGGEQYF
.	TRBJ2-7	TRBV30	TRBD2	TGTGCCTGGTCTAGCGGGACCGCCTACGAGCAGTACTTC	CAWSSGTAYEQYF
once	TRBJ2-7	TRBV18	TRBD2	TGTGCCAGCTCACCAGCGACTAGCGGGAGTGGGGACGAGCAGTACTTC	CASSPATSGSGDEQYF
.	TRBJ2-4	TRBV6-5	TRBD2	TGTGCCAGCAGCAGGACTAGCGGAGAACTAAACATTCAGTACTTC	CASSRTSGELNIQYF
.	TRBJ2-1	TRBV7-2	TRBD2	TGTGCCAGCAGCCTAGTGGGACTAGCGGGGAATGAGCAGTTCTTC	CASSLVGLAGNEQFF
.	TRBJ2-2	TRBV7-9	.	TGTGCCAGCAGCTTAGTATCCTCTTTCACCGGGGAGCTGTTTTTT	CASSLVSSFTGELFF
.	TRBJ2-7	TRBV6-1	TRBD2	TGTGCCAGCAGTGAAGTAGCGGGAGGGTGGGACGAGCAGTACTTC	CASSEVAGGWDEQYF
.	TRBJ2-1	TRBV9	TRBD2	TGTGCCAGCAGCCCGAGTCGGATAGCGGGAAACCCCTACAATGAGCAGTTCTTC	CASSPSRIAGNPYNEQFF
.	TRBJ2-5	TRBV5-1	TRBD1	TGCGCCAGCAGCTTGGCCGTCAGTGACAGGGGTCCAGAGACCCAGTACTTC	CASSLAVSDRGPETQYF
once	TRBJ2-3	TRBV4-1	TRBD2	TGCGCCAGCAGCCAAGCCGGCCTGGCACTAGCGGGAACAGATACGCAGTATTTT	CASSQAGLALAGTDTQYF
.	TRBJ2-1	TRBV4-1	.	TGCGCCAGCAGCCAATCTGATGGGGGGTGGCAGTTCTTC	CASSQSDGGWQFF
once	TRBJ1-2	TRBV5-1	TRBD1	TGCGCCAGCAGACCTGATATCGGACAGGGCTATGGCTACACCTTC	CASRPDIGQGYGYTF
.	TRBJ2-7	TRBV6-1	.	TGTGCCAGCAGTGAAGAGGCTGGTCATCCTAGCTACGAGCAGTACTTC	CASSEEAGHPSYEQYF
.	TRBJ1-4	TRBV30	TRBD1	TGTGCCTGTCCGGACAGGCTAGCAACTAATGAAAAACTGTTTTTT	CACPDRLATNEKLFF
once	TRBJ2-2	TRBV5-8	.	TGTGCCAGCAGCTTGGGTAGGAACACCGGGGAGCTGTTTTTT	CASSLGRNTGELFF
.	TRBJ2-1	TRBV6-5	TRBD2	TGTGCCAGCAGTTACTCCGGGAGGGGGACCTACAATGAGCAGTTCTTC	CASSYSGRGTYNEQFF
.	TRBJ1-3	TRBV19	.	TGTGCCAGCACCAGAGGTCCAGGACAGCACACCTCTGGAAACACCATATATTTT	CASTRGPGQHTSGNTIYF
.	TRBJ1-2	TRBV6-1	.	TGTGCCAGCACCGGGACTAGGGTTAACTATGGCTACACCTTC	CASTGTRVNYGYTF
.	TRBJ2-1	TRBV13	.	TGTGCCAGCGGGAGCTCCTACAATGAGCAGTTCTTC	CASGSSYNEQFF
.	TRBJ2-7	TRBV15	TRBD2	TGTGCCACCAGCCGCCGACTACCGGGACTAGCGGGAGACGAGCAGTACTTC	CATSRRLPGLAGDEQYF
.	TRBJ2-7	TRBV6-1	TRBD2	TGTGCCAGCAGTGAATGGCTAGCGGGAGAGTACGAGCAGTACTTC	CASSEWLAGEYEQYF